One sample yielded the 18 T cell receptor beta chains listed below, sequenced in a study of CD8+ T cells in alopecia areata. Treatment: oral pan-JAK inhibitor, 5-10 mg twice daily. Reverse transcribed after extraction, RNA yielded cDNA as the sequencing template. Profiling relied on immunoSEQ multiplex PCR, and the TCRdb table lists in-frame clones only, not all of them. The sample includes 120,000 to 150,000 clones, 70% to 90% of them seen just once. The sample here was CD8+ T cells sorted from blood, taken at week 4, from a patient treated with tofacitinib. These receptor sequences come from a human donor with alopecia areata.

On this clone itself: Other DNA sequences within the sample encode an identical CDR3. The chain recombines TRBV5-4 with TRBJ2-7; D remains ambiguous. Germline V CDR1 and CDR2: SGHNT, YYREEE (reference sequence). V was pared by 2 bases and J by 1 base, with 4 bases between. CDR3 length: 12 residues. This chain's CDR3 is CASSFGSYEQYF. For the CDR3, the DNA is TGTGCCAGCAGCTTCGGATCCTACGAGCAGTACTTC.

The chain employs TRBV14 and TRBJ2-7; D remains ambiguous. This CDR3 spans 11 amino acids. V dropped 5 bases and J dropped 2 bases, with 4 bases sitting between them. From germline, CDR1 is SGHDN and CDR2 FVKESK. The CDR3 loop is CASSATYEQYF. The CDR3 DNA sequence: TGTGCCAGCAGCGCTACCTACGAGCAGTACTTC.

In its sample, this clone was seen once. In DNA form, the CDR3 reads TGTGCCAGCAGGAGCCCGGGACGCTCCTACGAGCAGTACTTC. Amino acids: CASRSPGRSYEQYF. The chain combines TRBV25-1 with TRBJ2-7; either TRBD1 or TRBD2 may supply D (5 bases each). CDR3 size: 14 residues. V gave up 6 bases and J gave up 0 bases, with 12 bases separating them. Germline CDR1 MGHDK, CDR2 SYGVNS.

This sequence joins TRBV5-4 and TRBJ2-1; weak D call: TRBD1 (5 bases). Trimming shortened V by 3 bases and J by 5 bases, and 18 bases separated the two germline ends. The CDR3 consists of 16 residues. Germline V gives CDR1 SGHNT, CDR2 YYREEE (reference sequence). The CDR3 DNA reads as TGTGCCAGCAGCTCCCTGGGGCGGATGGAGAACAATGAGCAGTTCTTC. Amino acid sequence: CASSSLGRMENNEQFF. Together with reference TRBV5-4 and TRBJ2-1, the CDR3 gives the full variable domain: ETGVTQSPTHLIKTRGQQVTLRCSSQSGHNTVSWYQQALGQGPQFIFQYYREEENGRGNFPPRFSGLQFPNYSSELNVNALELDDSALYLCASSSLGRMENNEQFFGPGTRLTVL.

The chain links TRBV6-1 to TRBJ2-3; 14 positions match TRBD2. CDR3 length: 16 amino acids. The germline V gene encodes CDR1 MNHNS and CDR2 SASEGT. J gave up 5 bases and V 4 bases, and 5 bases lay outside the gene matches. The DNA for the CDR3 is TGTGCCAGCAGTGGGGGACTAGCGGGAGTTGTAGATACGCAGTATTTT. Translated: CASSGGLAGVVDTQYF.

CDR3 DNA: TGCAGCGTTGCAGACAGGGGAGTCTACGAGCAGTACTTC. Its protein is CSVADRGVYEQYF. The chain joins TRBV29-1 to TRBJ2-7; 8 bases are shared with TRBD1. CDR1 and CDR2 (germline): SQVTM, ANQGSEA. This CDR3 has 13 amino acids. V was pared by 4 bases and J by 3 bases, with 5 bases of the junction left unmatched.

This rearrangement joins TRBV7-9 to TRBJ2-7; maybe TRBD2 (7 bases). This CDR3 comprises 18 residues. The germline V gene encodes CDR1 SEHNR and CDR2 FQNEAQ (reference sequence). Trimming left V 5 bases short and J 2 bases short, with 25 bases between. CDR3 DNA sequence: TGTGCCAGCAGCCCTGGTGGGGGGGCTCCGGTCGGAACCTACGAGCAGTACTTC. The encoded protein is CASSPGGGAPVGTYEQYF.

The chain couples TRBV29-1 to TRBJ2-7; 14 nucleotides agree with TRBD2. Germline lookup yields CDR1 SQVTM and CDR2 ANQGSEA. The V and J ends lost 6 bases and 3 bases, in that order; junction bases with no gene match: 1. The length of the CDR3 is 13 residues. CDR3 sequence (DNA): TGCAGCGTCGGACTAGCGGGAGGCTACGAGCAGTACTTC. Protein sequence: CSVGLAGGYEQYF.

The chain has TRBV30 and TRBJ2-5; 7 nucleotides align to TRBD1. Trimming removed 1 base from V and 5 bases from J; junction bases left unmatched: 10. The CDR3 runs to 15 residues. Looked up from germline, CDR1 is GTSNPN and CDR2 is SVGIG (reference sequence). CDR3 in DNA: TGTGCCTGGAGTGAACCGGACAGGCTTTTCGAGACCCAGTACTTC. Amino acids: CAWSEPDRLFETQYF.

The genes are TRBV25-1 and TRBJ2-5; D call uncertain. V shed 3 bases and J shed 6 bases, with 2 bases lying between them. This CDR3 comprises 10 residues. Germline V gene sequence: CDR1 MGHDK, CDR2 SYGVNS. The CDR3, as DNA: TGTGCCAGCAGTGAGCAGACCCAGTACTTC. Protein: CASSEQTQYF.

The V and J genes are TRBV2 and TRBJ2-2; 9 positions agree with TRBD1. The CDR3 spans 18 residues. Germline V gene sequence: CDR1 SNHLY, CDR2 FYNNEI. J gave up 0 bases and V 6 bases, and 11 bases lay outside the gene matches. CDR3 in DNA: TGTGCCAGCAGCGTCGACAGGGGGGAAGTTGCGAACACCGGGGAGCTGTTTTTT. Translation gives CASSVDRGEVANTGELFF.

The sample holds a few counts of this clone. The J gene is TRBJ2-7, the V gene TRBV12-5; the match to TRBD2 covers 12 bases. The CDR3 loop spans 14 amino acids. The germline CDR1 and CDR2 sequences are LGHNT and FRNRAP. V gave up 7 bases and J gave up 4 bases; unmatched junction bases: 5. CDR3: CASVASGGEYEQYF. CDR3 DNA: TGTGCTAGTGTTGCTAGCGGGGGGGAGTACGAGCAGTACTTC.

The rearrangement joins TRBV29-1 to TRBJ2-7; 8 bases fit TRBD1. V trimming: 5 bases; J trimming: 4 bases; junction bases outside the gene matches: 1. There are 11 residues in the CDR3. CDR1 and CDR2 from the germline V gene are SQVTM and ANQGSEA. Here the CDR3 reads CSVRDRYEQYF. The CDR3 DNA reads as TGCAGCGTTCGGGACAGGTACGAGCAGTACTTC.

The V gene is TRBV7-9, the J gene TRBJ1-2; D is unresolved. This CDR3 has 14 residues. The germline CDR1 and CDR2 sequences are SEHNR and FQNEAQ (reference sequence). V lost 1 base, J lost 8 bases, and 14 bases lay in between. In DNA form, the CDR3 reads TGTGCCAGCAGCTTAGTGGATCGGACTGAGGGCTACACCTTC. As protein: CASSLVDRTEGYTF. Drawing the rest from reference TRBV7-9 and TRBJ1-2, the complete variable domain is DTGVSQNPRHKITKRGQNVTFRCDPISEHNRLYWYRQTLGQGPEFLTYFQNEAQLEKSRLLSDRFSAERPKGSFSTLEIQRTEQGDSAMYLCASSLVDRTEGYTFGSGTRLTVV.

This clone has a single count. Lacking the conserved final phenylalanine or tryptophan, this CDR3 likely reflects a read error. The chain recombines TRBV29-1 with TRBJ1-2; D perhaps matches TRBD1 (6 bases). This CDR3 has 14 amino acids. CDR1 is SQVTM, CDR2 ANQGSEA, per germline. The V gene lost 0 bases and the J gene lost 4 bases, with 12 bases spanning the gap. For the CDR3, the DNA is TGCAGCGTTGAAGAAGGGGGGCTGAGCTATGGCTACACCCTC. Translated: CSVEEGGLSYGYTL.

This chain uses TRBV4-1 with TRBJ2-3, with TRBD2 matching 12 bases. The V and J ends lost 1 base and 14 bases, in that order; junction bases with no gene match: 4. The CDR3 extends over 13 amino acids. Germline V CDR1 and CDR2: MGHRA, YSYEKL. CDR3 sequence (DNA): TGCGCCAGCAGCCAAGGACTAGCGGGGGCGCGGTATTTT. Protein product: CASSQGLAGARYF.

This chain uses TRBV2 with TRBJ1-1; unclear D gene. V was shortened by 3 bases and J by 4 bases, with 12 bases between the two germline ends. Looked up from germline, CDR1 is SNHLY and CDR2 is FYNNEI. The CDR3 is made up of 14 amino acids. Here the CDR3 reads CASSDLEVGTEAFF. The CDR3 DNA is TGTGCCAGCAGTGACCTCGAAGTAGGCACTGAAGCTTTCTTT.

The genes are TRBV7-2 and TRBJ1-1; D remains unclear. V shed 4 bases and J shed 5 bases, with 14 bases lying between them. The CDR3 spans 14 residues. Germline V gene sequence: CDR1 SGHTA, CDR2 FQGNSA. The CDR3 DNA sequence: TGTGCCAGCAGCTCGGGCGGAGTGGTAACTGAAGCTTTCTTT. Encoded protein: CASSSGGVVTEAFF.